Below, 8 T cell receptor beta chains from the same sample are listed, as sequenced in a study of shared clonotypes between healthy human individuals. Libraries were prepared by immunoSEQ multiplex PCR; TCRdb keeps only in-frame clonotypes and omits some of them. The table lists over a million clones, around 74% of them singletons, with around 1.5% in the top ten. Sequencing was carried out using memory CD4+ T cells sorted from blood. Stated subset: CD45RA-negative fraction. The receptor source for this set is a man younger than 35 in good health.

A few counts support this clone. This CDR3 reads CASSAQGVEAFF. CDR3 sequence (DNA): TGTGCCAGCAGCGCGCAGGGAGTTGAAGCTTTCTTT. J is TRBJ1-1 and V is TRBV7-9, with D perhaps TRBD1 (5 bases). Germline V CDR1 and CDR2: SEHNR, FQNEAQ (reference sequence). The CDR3 runs to 12 residues. V lost 5 bases and J 7 bases, leaving 11 bases between the germline ends.

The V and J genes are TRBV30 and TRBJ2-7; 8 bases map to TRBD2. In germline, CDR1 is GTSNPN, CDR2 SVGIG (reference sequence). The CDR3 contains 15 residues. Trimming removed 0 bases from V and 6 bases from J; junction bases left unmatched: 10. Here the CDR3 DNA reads TGTGCCTGGAGTGTACGTTTAGCGGGAAAGCTCGAGCAGTACTTC. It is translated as CAWSVRLAGKLEQYF. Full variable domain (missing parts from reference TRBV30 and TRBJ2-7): SQTIHQWPATLVQPVGSPLSLECTVEGTSNPNLYWYRQAAGRGLQLLFYSVGIGQISSEVPQNLSASRPQDRQFILSSKKLLLSDSGFYLCAWSVRLAGKLEQYFGPGTRLTVT.

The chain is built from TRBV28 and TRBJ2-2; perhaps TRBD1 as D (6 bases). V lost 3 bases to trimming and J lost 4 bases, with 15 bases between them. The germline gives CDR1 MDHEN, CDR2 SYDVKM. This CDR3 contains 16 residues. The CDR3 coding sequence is TGTGCCAGCAGTTTCCCTCGACAGGTGGGCACCGGGGAGCTGTTTTTT. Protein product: CASSFPRQVGTGELFF.

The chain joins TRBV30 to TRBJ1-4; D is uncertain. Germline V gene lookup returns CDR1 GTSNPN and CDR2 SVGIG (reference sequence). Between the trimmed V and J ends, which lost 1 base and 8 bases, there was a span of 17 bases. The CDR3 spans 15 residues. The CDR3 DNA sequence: TGTGCCTGGAGTGCCAGTCCCGGCTTAGGCGAAAAACTGTTTTTT. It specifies CAWSASPGLGEKLFF.

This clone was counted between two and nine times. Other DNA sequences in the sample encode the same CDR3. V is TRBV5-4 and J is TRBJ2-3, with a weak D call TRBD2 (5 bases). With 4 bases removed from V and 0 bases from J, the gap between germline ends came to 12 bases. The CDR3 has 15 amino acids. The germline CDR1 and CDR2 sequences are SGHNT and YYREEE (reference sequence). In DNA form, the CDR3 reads TGTGCCAGCAGCCTGGACTTTACTAGCACAGATACGCAGTATTTT. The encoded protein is CASSLDFTSTDTQYF.

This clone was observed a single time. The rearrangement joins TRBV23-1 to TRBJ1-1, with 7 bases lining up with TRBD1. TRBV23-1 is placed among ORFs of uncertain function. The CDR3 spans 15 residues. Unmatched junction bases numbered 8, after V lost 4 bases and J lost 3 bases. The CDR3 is CASSPRQGGDTEAFF. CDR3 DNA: TGCGCCAGCAGTCCTAGACAGGGTGGGGACACTGAAGCTTTCTTT.

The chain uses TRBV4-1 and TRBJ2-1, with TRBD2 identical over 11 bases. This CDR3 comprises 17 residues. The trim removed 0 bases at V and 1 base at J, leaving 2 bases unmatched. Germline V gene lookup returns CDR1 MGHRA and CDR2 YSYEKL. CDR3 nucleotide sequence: TGCGCCAGCAGCCAAGATACTAGCGGGAGATCCTACAATGAGCAGTTCTTC. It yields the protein CASSQDTSGRSYNEQFF.

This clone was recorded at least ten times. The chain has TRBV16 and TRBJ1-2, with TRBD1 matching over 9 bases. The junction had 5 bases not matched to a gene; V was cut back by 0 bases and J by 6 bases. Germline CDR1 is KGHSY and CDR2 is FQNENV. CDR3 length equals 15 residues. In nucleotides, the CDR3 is TGTGCCAGCAGCCAATCACAGGGGGCGCTGAATGGCTACACCTTC. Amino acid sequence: CASSQSQGALNGYTF.